The 7 T cell receptor beta chains below all came from one sample that was sequenced in a study of shared clonotypes between healthy human individuals. Clones were sequenced by immunoSEQ multiplex PCR, and TCRdb holds only the in-frame ones, with some missing. The sample yields around 480,000 clones, roughly 85% seen once. The sequencing input was PBMCs. The source is a woman in her 40s in good health. Some clones in this sample may be carry-over from other donors' samples.

The DNA of the CDR3 is TGTGCCAGTAGTATAGGTGGGAGTAGTCACGAGCAGTACTTC. It yields the protein CASSIGGSSHEQYF. The chain uses TRBV19 and TRBJ2-7; D possibly corresponds to TRBD2 (5 bases). Germline CDR1 is LNHDA and CDR2 is SQIVND (reference sequence). Between the trimmed V and J ends, which lost 1 base and 5 bases, there was a span of 12 bases. The CDR3 contains 14 residues.

This sequence joins TRBV7-9 and TRBJ2-7; 10 bases map to TRBD2. The ends lost 6 bases at V and 7 bases at J; junction bases unmatched: 6. The germline CDR1 and CDR2 sequences are SEHNR and FQNEAQ (reference sequence). This CDR3 contains 13 residues. In DNA, the CDR3 is TGTGCCAGCAGGGAAAGCGGGAGGGAAGAGCAGTACTTC. Protein product: CASRESGREEQYF.

Turning to this clone: A much larger clone sits a single nucleotide away, making a read error possible. The V call is TRBV7-2, the J call TRBJ2-5; D is undetermined. The CDR3 has 11 amino acids. The germline gives CDR1 SGHTA, CDR2 FQGNSA. Trimming took 2 bases from V and 4 from J, leaving 2 bases between them. This CDR3 is CASSLSETQYF. DNA of the CDR3: TGTGCCAGCAGCTTATCAGAGACCCAGTACTTC.

This chain joins TRBV30 and TRBJ1-3; TRBD1 might be the D (5 bases). Germline assignment: CDR1 GTSNPN and CDR2 SVGIG (reference sequence). Trimming shortened V by 4 bases and J by 2 bases, and 9 bases separated the two germline ends. This CDR3 contains 13 residues. CDR3 region: CAWTSGAGNTIYF. The DNA of the CDR3 is TGTGCCTGGACCTCGGGGGCTGGAAACACCATATATTTT.

The chain combines TRBV27 with TRBJ2-7; TRBD1 aligns across 9 bases. The CDR3 consists of 15 residues. The trim removed 5 bases at V and 3 bases at J, leaving 8 bases unmatched. Per the germline V gene, CDR1 is MNHEY and CDR2 is SMNVEV (reference sequence). The CDR3 here is CASSRKSGQGYEQYF. CDR3 coding DNA: TGTGCCAGCAGTAGAAAATCGGGACAGGGCTACGAGCAGTACTTC.

This sequence joins TRBV20-1 and TRBJ2-7; weak D call: TRBD2 (6 bases). V was cut by 5 bases and J by 6 bases, with 11 bases left in between. Germline V gene sequence: CDR1 DFQATT, CDR2 SNEGSKA (reference sequence). This CDR3 region has 11 residues. CDR3 protein: CSALTSLEQYF. DNA for the CDR3: TGCAGTGCTCTTACTAGCCTCGAGCAGTACTTC.

Turning to this clone: The sample carries other DNA sequences with the same CDR3. The chain is built from TRBV6-1 and TRBJ2-3; D uncertain. V was shortened by 4 bases and J by 0 bases, with 2 bases between the two germline ends. The CDR3 totals 12 residues. Germline values: CDR1 MNHNS, CDR2 SASEGT. The CDR3 loop reads CASSGSTDTQYF. The CDR3 DNA reads TGTGCCAGCAGTGGGAGCACAGATACGCAGTATTTT.